Listed below are T cell receptor beta chains from one sample, sequenced in a study of T cell repertoires in cytomegalovirus infection. TCRdb re-called the reads through MiXCR, storing one row per CDR3 protein. The sample contains more than 150,000 distinct CDR3 sequences, approximately 19% of which appear only once. The sample taken for sequencing was PBMCs. The receptors here all came from a human donor in good health (CMV status not recorded). Some clones in this sample may be carry-over from other donors' samples. The CDR3 runs from the conserved cysteine through the conserved F or W. The order of the fields is clone size, D gene, V gene, J gene, CDR3 DNA, CDR3 protein. D genes are given only for firm matches. Clone size, where shown, is once, few, many, or a class for clones that have expanded.

NA	NA	TRBV20-1	TRBJ1-1	TGCAGTGCTAGACCAACAGGGATGAACACTGAAGCTTTCTTT	CSARPTGMNTEAFF
many	TRBD1	TRBV7-2	TRBJ2-5	TGTGCCAGCAGCCCGGGGACAGGGCCAGAGACCCAGTACTTC	CASSPGTGPETQYF
many	TRBD2	TRBV7-6	TRBJ2-5	TGTGCCAGCAGCTTACAATTTCTGGGTCTAGCGGGCGAAGAGACCCAGTACTTC	CASSLQFLGLAGEETQYF
many	TRBD1	TRBV7-9	TRBJ2-7	TGTGCCAGCAGCATCCGGGACAGCTACGAGCAGTACTTC	CASSIRDSYEQYF
many	NA	TRBV7-2	TRBJ2-4	TGTGCCAGCAGCCCACGTCGGGGCATTCAGTACTTC	CASSPRRGIQYF
many	NA	TRBV7-2	TRBJ1-3	TGTGCCAGCAGCACGGGACCTGGAAACACCATATATTTT	CASSTGPGNTIYF
many	NA	TRBV10-3	TRBJ2-5	TGTGCCATCAGCCGGACAGCGGGGGAGACCCAGTACTTC	CAISRTAGETQYF
few	NA	TRBV12-3/TRBV12-4	TRBJ1-6	TGTGCCAGCAGTTCCCGGGACACCTATAATTCACCCCTCCACTTT	CASSSRDTYNSPLHF
NA	TRBD2	TRBV14	TRBJ2-7	TGTGCCAGCAGCCAAGCGGGCGGCGGGAGCTACGAGCAGTACTTC	CASSQAGGGSYEQYF
NA	TRBD2	TRBV5-4	TRBJ2-6	TGTGCCACCGGGGGGGGAAGCTCTGGGGCCAACGTCCTGACTTTC	CATGGGSSGANVLTF
many	NA	TRBV7-2	TRBJ1-1	TGTGCCAGCAGCTTAGAGTCAGGGAGGAAGAACACTGAAGCTTTCTTT	CASSLESGRKNTEAFF
NA	TRBD2	TRBV9	TRBJ2-1	TGTGCCAGCAGCGTGCAGGGACTAGCGATCGATGAGCAGTTCTTC	CASSVQGLAIDEQFF
few	NA	TRBV5-4	TRBJ2-1	TGTGCCAGCAGCTTGGGGCCAGGGATTGAAAATGAGCAGTTCTTC	CASSLGPGIENEQFF
many	NA	TRBV7-2	TRBJ1-1	TGTGCCAGCAGCTTGGGAAGGCGGGCTATGAACACTGAAGCTTTCTTT	CASSLGRRAMNTEAFF
NA	NA	TRBV25-1	TRBJ2-1	TGTGCCAGCTCCGGTAGGGCAGGGGGGATCTACAATGAGCAGTTCTTC	CASSGRAGGIYNEQFF
NA	NA	TRBV19	TRBJ2-2	TGTGCCAGTAGCGGGGGAAGTGGCACCGGGGAGCTGTTTTTT	CASSGGSGTGELFF
few	NA	TRBV5-6	TRBJ1-5	TGTGCCAGCAGCTTAGGGAGATTTTATAGCAATCAGCCCCAGCATTTT	CASSLGRFYSNQPQHF
NA	NA	TRBV6-6	TRBJ1-1	TGTGCCAGCATAATAGGATTGAACACTGAAGCTTTCTTT	CASIIGLNTEAFF
many	NA	TRBV2	TRBJ1-5	TGTGCCAGCAGTTCGTTGGATCAGCCCCAGCATTTT	CASSSLDQPQHF
NA	TRBD2	TRBV28	TRBJ2-7	TGTGCCAGCAGTCCCTTGGGTAGCGGGAGGGCCTACGAGCAGTACTTC	CASSPLGSGRAYEQYF
few	NA	TRBV24-1	TRBJ2-2	TGTGCCACCAGTGATGGGGCGTTCACCGGGGAGCTGTTTTTT	CATSDGAFTGELFF
NA	TRBD1	TRBV10-3	TRBJ2-5	TGTGCCATCGGGGGGACAGGGGAGGGGACCCAGTACTTC	CAIGGTGEGTQYF
NA	TRBD2	TRBV6-6	TRBJ2-2	TGTGCCACCTCGGCAATAGCGGGCACCGGGGAGCTGTTTTTT	CATSAIAGTGELFF
few	TRBD1	TRBV4-1	TRBJ2-7	TGCGCCAGCAGCCAACCTCGGGACAGGGGATCGACCGAGCAGTACTTC	CASSQPRDRGSTEQYF
few	TRBD1	TRBV5-4	TRBJ2-5	TGTGCCAGCAGCCCTATCTCGACAGGGAGAGGGGCCGAGACCCAGTACTTC	CASSPISTGRGAETQYF
few	NA	TRBV14	TRBJ1-1	TGTGCCAGCAGCCAGGACTGGGAGGAAGCTTTCTTT	CASSQDWEEAFF
NA	NA	TRBV15	TRBJ1-1	TGTGCCACCAGCAGAGTTGGCGGCAGGCACACTGAAGCTTTCTTT	CATSRVGGRHTEAFF
many	NA	TRBV7-9	TRBJ1-1	TGTGCCAGCAGCGCTACCAACAGGGCTAGCGCTGAAGCTTTCTTT	CASSATNRASAEAFF
few	NA	TRBV7-3	TRBJ2-6	TGTGCCAGCAGCGTTTCAGCCTCTGGGGCCAACGTCCTGACTTTC	CASSVSASGANVLTF
many	NA	TRBV7-2	TRBJ1-2	TGTGCCATCCAGGTGGGGGGAAGCACAGTTTATGGCTACACCTTC	CAIQVGGSTVYGYTF
many	NA	TRBV7-2	TRBJ1-1	TGTGCCAGCAGCTTATCATCCGGGACATTGATCACTGAAGCTTTCTTT	CASSLSSGTLITEAFF
few	NA	TRBV2	TRBJ1-1	TGTGCCAGCAGTGTGCTTGGTTACACTGAAGCTTTCTTT	CASSVLGYTEAFF
few	TRBD1	TRBV7-6	TRBJ1-1	TGTGCCAGCAGCTTATTCGGACAGGGGGACACTGAAGCTTTCTTT	CASSLFGQGDTEAFF
few	TRBD2	TRBV2	TRBJ2-1	TGTGCCAGCAGTGAAGCGCAGGGACTAGCCCAAAATGAGCAGTTCTTC	CASSEAQGLAQNEQFF
many	NA	TRBV6-1	TRBJ2-5	TGTGCCAGCAGTGAACGTTACGCCGAGTACTTC	CASSERYAEYF
NA	TRBD1	TRBV29-1	TRBJ2-2	TGCAGCGTCAGGAAGGGGACAGGGACCACCGGGGAGCTGTTTTTT	CSVRKGTGTTGELFF
few	NA	TRBV20-1	TRBJ2-5	TGCAGTGCCACCAACCGGGAAGAGACCCAGTACTTC	CSATNREETQYF
NA	NA	TRBV3-1	TRBJ2-1	TGTGCCAGCAGCCAAGGGTTTGCAAGAGAACCCTACAATGAGCAGTTCTTC	CASSQGFAREPYNEQFF
few	NA	TRBV11-2	TRBJ1-4	TGTGCCAGCAGCTTAGCCGGTGGGGGAGGTGAAAAACTGTTTTTT	CASSLAGGGGEKLFF
NA	NA	TRBV3-1	TRBJ1-3	TGTGCCAGCAGCCCAGGGGCCTCGGGTGGAAACACCATATATTTT	CASSPGASGGNTIYF
many	NA	TRBV6-2/TRBV6-3	TRBJ1-5	TGTGCCAGCAGACTGAGCGATCAGCCCCAGCATTTT	CASRLSDQPQHF
few	NA	TRBV4-1	TRBJ2-2	TGCGCCAGCAGCCAAGATGGAGTGTTTACCGGGGAGCTGTTTTTT	CASSQDGVFTGELFF
many	NA	TRBV7-2	TRBJ2-3	TGTGCCAGCAGCTCCCGCGGGACGGGCGCAGATACGCAGTATTTT	CASSSRGTGADTQYF
NA	NA	TRBV10-3	TRBJ1-6	TGTGCCATCAGTGAGTCGGGAGCAAGGGTTACTTCACCCCTCCACTTT	CAISESGARVTSPLHF
NA	TRBD1	TRBV10-2	TRBJ2-2	TGCGCCAGCAGTGATCAATGGACAGGAAGCACCGGGGAGCTGTTTTTT	CASSDQWTGSTGELFF
NA	NA	TRBV6-6	TRBJ1-2	TGTGCCAGCAGTTACGCCCAGACCGATGGCTACACCTTC	CASSYAQTDGYTF
few	NA	TRBV20-1	TRBJ1-1	TGCAGTGTACTTAGGCCAGGGAAGATGGCTTTCTTT	CSVLRPGKMAFF
NA	NA	TRBV12-3/TRBV12-4	TRBJ2-5	TGTGCCAGCAGCTGGACGGAAGAGACCCAGTACTTC	CASSWTEETQYF
few	NA	TRBV2	TRBJ2-7	TGTGCCAGTGCGGAGCAGGGAGGCTACGAGCAGTACTTC	CASAEQGGYEQYF
many	TRBD2	TRBV7-2	TRBJ2-5	TGTGCCAGCAGGGAGCGGGGACGGGAGACCCAGTACTTC	CASRERGRETQYF
NA	NA	TRBV28	TRBJ2-3	TGTGCCAGCTCCCGAAGAAAGCGGCCCATGAACACAGATACGCAGTATTTT	CASSRRKRPMNTDTQYF
NA	NA	TRBV6-8	TRBJ1-5	TGTGCCAGCAGCCGGGACCAACGGTTCAATCAGCCCCAGCATTTT	CASSRDQRFNQPQHF
few	TRBD1	TRBV7-2	TRBJ2-7	TGTGCCAGCAGACGAACCGGGACAGGGGCATGGGAGCAGTACTTC	CASRRTGTGAWEQYF
few	TRBD1	TRBV9	TRBJ1-6	TGTGCCAGCAGCGTAGGAGGTCGGACAGGCCGAGAGAGGAATTCACCCCTCCACTTT	CASSVGGRTGRERNSPLHF
few	NA	TRBV28	TRBJ2-4	TGTGCCAGCAGTTTAGCGACATCAGCCAAAAACATTCAGTACTTC	CASSLATSAKNIQYF